This TCR beta chain appears in the sequencing data of a study of T cell repertoires in cytomegalovirus infection. Study information: Recently identified HLA-C-restricted CMV epitopes and well-studied HLA-B-restricted CMV epitopes were used by the study. TCR beta signatures that were public indicated CMV infection and matching HLA type.

General study points: HLA-C-restricted, CMV-specific TCR beta clonotypes were dominant ex vivo.

From the reads, TCRdb called clonotypes with MiXCR, one entry per CDR3 protein. The sample consists of 550,000 to 700,000 distinct CDR3 sequences, approximately 40% of them appearing once. V dropped 4 bases and J dropped 5 bases, with 14 bases sitting between them. The CDR3 loop spans 14 amino acids. In germline, CDR1 is MDHEN, CDR2 SYDVKM. In regard to this clonotype: Antigen: not known.

This receptor was taken from a human donor in good health (CMV status not recorded). Some clones in this sample may be carry-over from other donors' samples. V is TRBV28 and J is TRBJ1-1; D is uncertain. Sample: cultured PBMCs, taken from culture after CMV antigen stimulation. Here the CDR3 reads CASSYHSGGTEAFF. DNA of the CDR3: TGTGCCAGCAGTTACCATTCAGGAGGTACTGAAGCTTTCTTT.